The clone carrying this TCR beta chain was counted between two and nine times. The length of the CDR3 is 13 residues. V gave up 2 bases and J gave up 16 bases, with 18 bases separating them. Germline CDR1 MNHEY, CDR2 SMNVEV (reference sequence). This entry is derived from a study of CD8 T cells in ankylosing spondylitis. Using quantitative 5'-RACE with molecular barcodes, the authors made TCR beta libraries. Each CDR3 protein gets one entry after TCRdb re-called the 5' RACE reads with MiXCR. The data contain 150,000 to 200,000 distinct CDR3 sequences, roughly 30% of them singletons. V usage is TRBV27 and J usage is TRBJ2-1; D might be TRBD2 (7 bases). This receptor was identified in a male donor with ankylosing spondylitis. The sequencing sample was made of synovial fluid, either unsorted or a sorted T cell fraction (not recorded which). The CDR3 is CASSLGGRGVYFF. Written as DNA, the CDR3 is TGTGCCAGCAGTTTAGGAGGGAGGGGGGTCTATTTCTTC.